This passage covers 30 T cell receptor beta chains from one sample sequenced in a study of T-cell memory formation after mild COVID-19. From the 5' RACE reads, TCRdb called clonotypes with MiXCR, one entry per CDR3 protein. Of about 410,000 distinct CDR3 sequences listed, under 20% are singletons. What was sequenced was PBMCs or a T cell subset sorted from them (not recorded which). Source of these receptors: a man between 18 and 29 years old who had mild COVID-19 (a few samples of this study predate the infection). Cell type and time point are not known.

This clonotype has a count of ten or more. The gene calls are TRBV5-1 and TRBJ2-3, with 7 bases lining up with TRBD1. The germline V gene has CDR1 SGHRS and CDR2 YFSETQ. This CDR3 is 13 amino acids long. Losses at the gene ends were 4 bases for V and 6 bases for J; bases not matched to a gene: 5. The CDR3 DNA follows: TGCGCCAGCAGCCAGGGACAGACGGATACGCAGTATTTT. Protein product: CASSQGQTDTQYF.

V and J are TRBV12-3 or TRBV12-4 and TRBJ1-2; a possible D gene is TRBD1 (6 bases). Deletions cut 6 bases from V and 4 bases from J, with 12 bases between. The CDR3 extends over 13 amino acids. The CDR3 DNA reads as TGTGCCAGCAGCGCCCGGGACACCTATGGCTACACCTTC. It encodes CASSARDTYGYTF.

In its sample, this clonotype was seen a few times. This sequence joins TRBV27 and TRBJ2-3; D remains unclear. Trimming cost V 6 bases and J 5 bases, with 9 bases left between them. Per the germline V gene, CDR1 is MNHEY and CDR2 is SMNVEV (reference sequence). The CDR3 length is 12 residues. The CDR3 loop is CASSRWGDTQYF. DNA for the CDR3: TGTGCCAGCAGCCGATGGGGAGATACGCAGTATTTT.

This clonotype has more than one count but fewer than ten. CDR3 nucleotides: TGCGCCAGCACCCTTCAGGGTGGAACGAACACTGAAGCTTTCTTT. It translates to CASTLQGGTNTEAFF. This chain joins TRBV5-1 and TRBJ1-1; D is possibly TRBD1 (5 bases). Trimming took 6 bases from V and 1 from J, leaving 16 bases between them. Germline-derived CDR1 and CDR2 are SGHRS and YFSETQ. This CDR3 contains 15 residues.

The chain has TRBV7-2 and TRBJ2-3; D is unclear. Germline V lookup: CDR1 SGHTA, CDR2 FQGNSA. The CDR3 spans 15 residues. Trimming took 4 bases from V and 0 from J, leaving 11 bases between them. The DNA for the CDR3 is TGTGCCAGCAGCTCCCGTTCGTATAGCACAGATACGCAGTATTTT. Protein: CASSSRSYSTDTQYF. The complete variable domain, with remaining parts taken from reference TRBV7-2 and TRBJ2-3, reads GAGVSQSPSNKVTEKGKDVELRCDPISGHTALYWYRQSLGQGLEFLIYFQGNSAPDKSGLPSDRFSAERTGGSVSTLTIQRTQQEDSAVYLCASSSRSYSTDTQYFGPGTRLTVL.

This chain connects TRBV4-1 to TRBJ2-5, with TRBD1 matching over 9 bases. There are 15 residues in the CDR3. With 4 bases clipped from V and 4 bases from J, the junction kept 7 bases outside the gene matches. Germline values: CDR1 MGHRA, CDR2 YSYEKL. The CDR3 reads CASSLGDREGETQYF. The CDR3 DNA sequence: TGCGCCAGCAGCCTTGGGGACAGGGAGGGAGAGACCCAGTACTTC.

This clonotype was recorded many times. V and J are TRBV7-2 and TRBJ1-1; no firm D call. The length of the CDR3 is 15 residues. The V gene's germline CDR1 is SGHTA and CDR2 FQGNSA. V lost 2 bases and J lost 0, with 10 bases in between. The CDR3 loop is CASSLNFLLNTEAFF. The CDR3 DNA sequence: TGTGCCAGCAGCTTAAACTTTCTCTTGAACACTGAAGCTTTCTTT.

V gene TRBV7-9 combines with J gene TRBJ2-7; D unclear. CDR3 length: 12 residues. The germline V gene has CDR1 SEHNR and CDR2 FQNEAQ (reference sequence). V was clipped by 2 bases and J by 3 bases, with 5 bases between them. The CDR3 here is CASSLSDYEQYV. In nucleotides, the CDR3 is TGTGCCAGCAGCTTATCAGACTACGAGCAGTACGTC.

This clonotype came up many times. The chain joins TRBV5-1 to TRBJ2-3; D uncertain. The CDR3 extends over 15 amino acids. The germline V and J ends were trimmed by 0 bases and 2 bases, with 10 bases remaining between them. The germline V gene has CDR1 SGHRS and CDR2 YFSETQ. CDR3 region: CASSLAPGATDTQYF. CDR3 nucleotides: TGCGCCAGCAGCTTGGCTCCAGGAGCCACAGATACGCAGTATTTT.

This clonotype has a handful of counts. V and J are TRBV15 and TRBJ2-2, with D possibly called TRBD1 or TRBD2 (5 bases each). The CDR3 covers 16 residues. CDR1 is LNHNV and CDR2 is YYDKDF in the germline V gene (reference sequence). The V end was cut by 2 bases, the J end by 4 bases, with 14 bases between. The CDR3 nucleotides read TGTGCCACCAGCAGAACCCCCGGGGCGCTCACCGGGGAGCTGTTTTTT. It is translated as CATSRTPGALTGELFF.

The chain joins TRBV20-1 to TRBJ2-5; a possible D gene is TRBD1 (6 bases). From germline, CDR1 is DFQATT and CDR2 SNEGSKA (reference sequence). Trimming cost V 0 bases and J 8 bases, with 19 bases left between them. There are 15 residues in the CDR3. CDR3 nucleotide sequence: TGCAGTGCTAGAGATTTTGCGCGGGTTGGGGGCACCCAGTACTTC. Translation gives CSARDFARVGGTQYF.

The V and J genes are TRBV4-2 and TRBJ2-3; D is perhaps TRBD2 (7 bases). The CDR3 consists of 16 residues. Per the germline V gene, CDR1 is LGHNA and CDR2 is YNFKEQ. The ends were cut back, 4 bases at V and 3 bases at J, with 17 bases in the middle. The CDR3 reads CASSRGLAGATDTQYF. The CDR3 nucleotides read TGTGCCAGCAGCCGGGGACTTGCGGGGGCGACAGATACGCAGTATTTT.

The chain recombines TRBV11-1 with TRBJ2-2; the match to TRBD2 covers 11 bases. Germline CDR1 reads SGHAT; CDR2 reads FQDESV (reference sequence). The CDR3 consists of 15 residues. V was clipped by 5 bases and J by 4 bases; unmatched bases: 3. The CDR3 bases are TGTGCCAGCAGCAAGACTAGCGGGGTCACCGGGGAGCTGTTTTTT. Its translation is CASSKTSGVTGELFF.

This clonotype was recorded at least ten times. V usage is TRBV18 and J usage is TRBJ2-3; 8 bases agree with TRBD1. CDR1 KGHSH and CDR2 LQKENI come from the germline V gene. This CDR3 has 15 residues. Germline trimming cut 3 bases from V and 0 bases from J; bases unmatched to any gene: 2. CDR3 coding DNA: TGTGCCAGCTCACCTCAGGGGGCTAGCACAGATACGCAGTATTTT. It encodes CASSPQGASTDTQYF.

J is TRBJ2-3 and V is TRBV7-9; D ambiguous. The germline V gene has CDR1 SEHNR and CDR2 FQNEAQ (reference sequence). Trimming took off 5 bases at V and 1 base at J, with 7 bases between the two ends. The CDR3 has 13 residues. CDR3 sequence reads: CASSAPGTDTQYF. CDR3 in DNA: TGTGCCAGCAGCGCCCCAGGCACAGATACGCAGTATTTT.

In its sample, this clonotype was seen a few times. The rearrangement uses TRBV24-1 and TRBJ2-1; D is perhaps TRBD1 or TRBD2 (6 bases each). Trimming shortened V by 1 base and J by 8 bases, and 14 bases separated the two germline ends. The CDR3 has 15 amino acids. The germline CDR1 and CDR2 sequences are KGHDR and SFDVKD. The CDR3 reads CATSDFRGPGDEQFF. The CDR3 bases are TGTGCCACCAGTGATTTCCGGGGGCCCGGGGATGAGCAGTTCTTC.

The genes are TRBV14 and TRBJ2-2; 8 nucleotides line up with TRBD1. Germline CDR1 and CDR2: SGHDN and FVKESK. This CDR3 contains 15 residues. The trim removed 2 bases at V and 6 bases at J, leaving 5 bases unmatched. CDR3 DNA: TGTGCCAGCAGCCAACAGGGGGCTATAGCCGGGGAGCTGTTTTTT. Residues: CASSQQGAIAGELFF.

The chain recombines TRBV12-3 or TRBV12-4 with TRBJ2-7, with D hard to call. This CDR3 has 14 amino acids. V lost 2 bases and J 3 bases, leaving 11 bases between the germline ends. The CDR3 region has the DNA TGTGCCAGCAGTTTACTGCCCTCTGACTACGAGCAGTACTTC. Residues: CASSLLPSDYEQYF.

J is TRBJ1-2 and V is TRBV10-3; D is unclear. V lost 10 bases and J lost 1, with 13 bases in between. Germline V gene data show CDR1 as ENHRY and CDR2 as SYGVKD. The CDR3 runs to 13 residues. CDR3 bases: TGTGCCACCCCGGACCGGTATAACTATGGCTACACCTTC. This gives the protein CATPDRYNYGYTF.

V usage is TRBV24-1 and J usage is TRBJ2-5, with D tentatively TRBD2 (7 bases). Trimming stripped 4 bases from V and 5 bases from J, with 16 bases between. The germline V gene encodes CDR1 KGHDR and CDR2 SFDVKD. The CDR3 totals 15 residues. The CDR3 spells CATSENGGPQETQYF. The CDR3 DNA is TGTGCCACCAGTGAGAACGGGGGGCCCCAGGAGACCCAGTACTTC.

There are a few counts of this clonotype. The V and J genes are TRBV11-2 and TRBJ2-1, with 9 bases lining up with TRBD1. J was trimmed by 3 bases and V by 5 bases; bases with no gene match: 8. Per germline, CDR1 SGHAT and CDR2 FQNNGV. CDR3 length equals 16 residues. CDR3 nucleotides: TGTGCCAGCAGCGGGGACTGGGGACAGGGCTACAATGAGCAGTTCTTC. The encoded protein is CASSGDWGQGYNEQFF.

The J gene is TRBJ1-4, the V gene TRBV7-2, with D maybe TRBD1 (6 bases). Germline values: CDR1 SGHTA, CDR2 FQGNSA. V lost 5 bases and J lost 6, with 13 bases in between. This CDR3 region has 14 residues. The CDR3 DNA follows: TGTGCCAGCAGCCCAGGGGACTCGTATGAAAAACTGTTTTTT. Translation: CASSPGDSYEKLFF.

The CDR3 loop is CASSQDSKNIQYF. The CDR3 DNA sequence: TGTGCCAGCTCTCAGGACAGCAAAAACATTCAGTACTTC. V is TRBV18 and J is TRBJ2-4; maybe TRBD1 (6 bases). CDR3 length: 13 residues. V dropped 6 bases and J dropped 3 bases, with 9 bases sitting between them. Looked up from germline, CDR1 is KGHSH and CDR2 is LQKENI. Full variable domain (remainder filled in from reference TRBV18 and TRBJ2-4): NAGVMQNPRHLVRRRGQEARLRCSPMKGHSHVYWYRQLPEEGLKFMVYLQKENIIDESGMPKERFSAEFPKEGPSILRIQQVVRGDSAAYFCASSQDSKNIQYFGAGTRLSVL.

This clonotype was recorded many times. The V and J genes are TRBV5-1 and TRBJ1-4, with 7 bases fitting TRBD1. The V gene's germline CDR1 is SGHRS and CDR2 YFSETQ. CDR3 length: 13 amino acids. The ends lost 4 bases at V and 3 bases at J; junction bases unmatched: 0. The CDR3 nucleotides are TGCGCCAGCAGCGGGACAGCTAATGAAAAACTGTTTTTT. This translates into CASSGTANEKLFF.

The chain uses TRBV10-3 and TRBJ1-1; D gene uncertain. Germline CDR1 and CDR2: ENHRY and SYGVKD. V shed 0 bases and J shed 2 bases, with 7 bases lying between them. The CDR3 is 14 amino acids. Written as DNA, the CDR3 is TGTGCCATCAGTGAGTCAAGGGCAAACACTGAAGCTTTCTTT. This translates into CAISESRANTEAFF.

The V gene is TRBV6-6, the J gene TRBJ1-2; TRBD1 agrees at 12 bases. From germline, CDR1 is MNHNY and CDR2 SVGAGI (reference sequence). The CDR3 is 15 residues long. V dropped 2 bases and J dropped 6; count of bases not matched to a gene: 4. CDR3 nucleotides: TGTGCCAGCAGTTACCCCGGGACAGGGGGCGATGGCTACACCTTC. Residues: CASSYPGTGGDGYTF.

The CDR3 sequence is CASSRSGAPYEQYV. CDR3 sequence (DNA): TGTGCCAGCAGCCGATCGGGCGCACCCTACGAGCAGTACGTC. J is TRBJ2-7 and V is TRBV6-5; D is uncertain. CDR1 MNHEY and CDR2 SVGAGI come from the germline V gene. The V end was cut by 6 bases, the J end by 2 bases, with 14 bases between. The CDR3 contains 14 residues.

V gene TRBV3-1 combines with J gene TRBJ2-3; 10 positions match TRBD2. This CDR3 spans 19 amino acids. V lost 4 bases to trimming and J lost 6 bases; unmatched junction nucleotides: 19. Germline CDR1 reads LGHDT; CDR2 reads YNNKEL (reference sequence). CDR3 coding DNA: TGTGCCAGCAGCCCCATATTCGCTAGCGGGGGTTACACAGGGGATACGCAGTATTTT. Residues: CASSPIFASGGYTGDTQYF.

This clonotype showed up just a few times. The chain is built from TRBV27 and TRBJ2-5; tentatively, D is TRBD2 (6 bases). The CDR3 is 14 amino acids. Germline loops: CDR1 MNHEY, CDR2 SMNVEV (reference sequence). V lost 6 bases to trimming and J lost 4 bases, with 15 bases between them. The CDR3 DNA reads TGTGCCAGCAGGCCCGCCGGGGGAGGAGAGACCCAGTACTTC. As protein: CASRPAGGGETQYF.

This clonotype turned up a few times. The chain joins TRBV2 to TRBJ2-3, with 7 nucleotides matching TRBD2. The J segment lost 2 bases and the V segment lost 8 bases, leaving 10 bases of the junction unmatched. The CDR3 extends over 15 amino acids. CDR1 is SNHLY, CDR2 FYNNEI, per germline. In DNA form, the CDR3 reads TGTGCCAGCGGGGCCGGGACTACCGACACAGATACGCAGTATTTT. Protein: CASGAGTTDTDTQYF.